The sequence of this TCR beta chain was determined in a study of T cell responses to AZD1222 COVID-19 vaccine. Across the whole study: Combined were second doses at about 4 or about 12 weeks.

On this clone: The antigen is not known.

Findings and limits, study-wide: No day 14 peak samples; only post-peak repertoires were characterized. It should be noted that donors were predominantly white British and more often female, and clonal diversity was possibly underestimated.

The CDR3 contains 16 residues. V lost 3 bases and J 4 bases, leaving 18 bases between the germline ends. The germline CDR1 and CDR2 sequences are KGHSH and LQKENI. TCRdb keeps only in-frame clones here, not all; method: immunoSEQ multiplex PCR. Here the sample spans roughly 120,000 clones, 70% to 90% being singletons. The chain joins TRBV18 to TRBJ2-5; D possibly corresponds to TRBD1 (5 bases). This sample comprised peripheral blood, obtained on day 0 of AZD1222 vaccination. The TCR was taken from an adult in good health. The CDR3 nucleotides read TGTGCCAGCTCACCGCCCTTCCTCGGGCAGGGAGAGACCCAGTACTTC. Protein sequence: CASSPPFLGQGETQYF.